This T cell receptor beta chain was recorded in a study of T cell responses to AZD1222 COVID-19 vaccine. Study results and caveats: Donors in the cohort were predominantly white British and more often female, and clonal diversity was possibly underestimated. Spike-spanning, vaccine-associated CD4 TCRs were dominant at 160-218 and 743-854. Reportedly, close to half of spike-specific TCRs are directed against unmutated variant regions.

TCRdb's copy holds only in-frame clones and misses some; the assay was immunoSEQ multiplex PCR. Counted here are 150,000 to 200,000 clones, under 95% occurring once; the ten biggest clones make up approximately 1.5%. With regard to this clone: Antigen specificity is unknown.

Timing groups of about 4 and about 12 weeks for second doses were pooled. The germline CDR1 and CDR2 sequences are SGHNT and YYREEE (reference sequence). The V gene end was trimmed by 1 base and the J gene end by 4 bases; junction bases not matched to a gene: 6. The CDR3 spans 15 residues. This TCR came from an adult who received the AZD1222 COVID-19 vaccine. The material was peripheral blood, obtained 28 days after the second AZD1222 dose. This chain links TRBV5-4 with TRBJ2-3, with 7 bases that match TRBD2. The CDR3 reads CASSLQRGGADTQYF. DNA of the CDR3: TGTGCCAGCAGCTTGCAGCGGGGAGGTGCAGATACGCAGTATTTT.